Presented here are 21 T cell receptor beta chains from one specimen sequenced in a study of CD8+CD57+ T cells in acquired aplastic anemia. TCR beta VDJ and CDR3 profiling used genomic DNA as template. MiXCR was run by TCRdb on the reads, yielding one entry per CDR3 protein. Among 130,000 or so distinct CDR3 sequences, less than 45% were seen once, and the ten largest hold 8% to 9.5%. The specimen sequenced was sorted CD4+, CD8+, or CD8+CD57+ T cells (not recorded which) from PBMCs. The source is a human donor in good health, serving as a control.

This clonotype was observed many times. The chain recombines TRBV6-1 with TRBJ1-2, with unresolved D. Between the trimmed V and J ends, which lost 6 bases and 8 bases, there was a span of 13 bases. CDR3 length: 12 residues. Germline assignment: CDR1 MNHNS and CDR2 SASEGT. The CDR3 sequence: CASSLQGGGYTF. The CDR3 coding sequence is TGTGCCAGCAGCCTCCAAGGTGGCGGCTACACCTTC.

Points on this clonotype: An end of the junction does not agree with germline; a read error may underlie this. The chain has TRBV19 and TRBJ2-1; TRBD1 or TRBD2 may be the D gene (6 bases each). This CDR3 has 15 residues. Germline CDR1 LNHDA, CDR2 SQIVND (reference sequence). The CDR3 reads CAGSIGGAGDNEQFF. For the CDR3, the DNA is TGTGCCGGTAGTATAGGCGGGGCAGGGGACAATGAGCAGTTCTTC.

This clonotype was counted at least ten times. The chain has TRBV9 and TRBJ1-6, with TRBD1 as a possible D gene (5 bases). With 2 bases removed from V and 8 bases from J, the gap between germline ends came to 8 bases. CDR1 and CDR2 (germline): SGDLS, YYNGEE. The CDR3 extends over 13 amino acids. This CDR3 is CASSVGGDSPLHF. CDR3 nucleotides: TGTGCCAGCAGCGTCGGGGGTGATTCACCCCTCCACTTT.

The chain is built from TRBV19 and TRBJ2-7, with TRBD1 matching over 9 bases. V trimming: 9 bases; J trimming: 2 bases; junction bases outside the gene matches: 11. The CDR3 runs 15 residues. CDR1 and CDR2 from the germline V gene are LNHDA and SQIVND (reference sequence). DNA for the CDR3: TGTGCCAGCAGTTCCTGGGACAGGGCAACCTACGAGCAGTACTTC. Translation: CASSSWDRATYEQYF.

This clonotype was seen only once. A clone one base away is much larger, so this may be a read error. The V gene is TRBV11-2, the J gene TRBJ2-7; a possible D gene is TRBD1 (5 bases). Per germline, CDR1 SGHAT and CDR2 FQNNGV. The CDR3 has 16 residues. CDR3 protein: CASSPNPPARVYERYF. The CDR3 DNA reads as TGTGCCAGCAGTCCTAACCCTCCGGCCAGGGTATACGAGCGGTACTTC.

This clonotype has a count of ten or more. The V and J genes are TRBV20-1 and TRBJ1-4; no reliable D call. This CDR3 has 15 residues. Germline CDR1 and CDR2: DFQATT and SNEGSKA (reference sequence). V lost 0 bases, J lost 7 bases, and 15 bases lay in between. This CDR3 reads CSARDAGHSGEKLFF. In DNA, the CDR3 is TGCAGTGCTAGAGATGCGGGCCACAGTGGTGAAAAACTGTTTTTT.

This clonotype has at least ten counts. J is TRBJ2-3 and V is TRBV7-2, with a tentative D call TRBD1 (5 bases). Germline V gives CDR1 SGHTA, CDR2 FQGNSA. V dropped 5 bases and J dropped 2 bases, with 14 bases sitting between them. This CDR3 is built from 15 residues. In DNA, the CDR3 is TGTGCCAGCAGCACAGACGGACACATCACAGATACGCAGTATTTT. It codes for CASSTDGHITDTQYF.

There are many counts of this clonotype. The rearrangement links TRBV12-3 or TRBV12-4 to TRBJ1-1; D call uncertain. The CDR3 has 15 residues. V was clipped by 5 bases and J by 2 bases, with 15 bases between them. The CDR3 nucleotides read TGTGCCAGCAGTCGCTCGACGGCCGTTAACACTGAAGCTTTCTTT. This codes for CASSRSTAVNTEAFF.

Regarding this clonotype: One end of the junction fails to match germline, which may point to a read error. The rearrangement links TRBV12-3 or TRBV12-4 to TRBJ1-4; weak D call: TRBD1 (6 bases). This CDR3 contains 12 residues. In DNA, the CDR3 is TGTGCCAGCAGCCAAGGTCAGGGGCCCGCCCTTTTT. Its protein is CASSQGQGPALF.

This clonotype was seen at least ten times. This chain connects TRBV10-3 to TRBJ2-3, with TRBD2 identical over 8 bases. The CDR3 spans 14 residues. V lost 11 bases to trimming and J lost 3 bases; unmatched junction nucleotides: 10. The germline V gene encodes CDR1 ENHRY and CDR2 SYGVKD. The chain's CDR3 is CAVGNAGGTDTQYF. CDR3 bases: TGTGCCGTCGGTAATGCGGGGGGTACAGATACGCAGTATTTT.

The rearrangement joins TRBV3-1 to TRBJ2-7; 8 bases are shared with TRBD1. J lost 1 base, V lost 3 bases, and 2 bases had no gene match. This CDR3 is 14 amino acids long. In germline, CDR1 is LGHDT, CDR2 YNNKEL (reference sequence). The CDR3 is CASSHGTGSYEQYF. The CDR3 nucleotides read TGTGCCAGCAGCCACGGGACAGGTTCCTACGAGCAGTACTTC.

The genes are TRBV24-1 and TRBJ2-3; D remains unclear. The ends were cut back, 0 bases at V and 7 bases at J, with 7 bases in the middle. CDR3 length equals 13 residues. Germline V gene sequence: CDR1 KGHDR, CDR2 SFDVKD. The CDR3 sequence is CATSDLGTNTQYF. CDR3 nucleotides: TGTGCCACCAGTGATTTGGGTACGAATACGCAGTATTTT.

This clonotype was counted ten times or more. This chain uses TRBV20-1 with TRBJ2-3; possibly TRBD1 or TRBD2 for D (5 bases each). The CDR3 totals 16 residues. Germline CDR1 reads DFQATT; CDR2 reads SNEGSKA (reference sequence). V was pared by 1 base and J by 7 bases, with 21 bases between. The CDR3, as DNA: TGCAGTGCTAGAGGGCCTTCTGGGACCCATAAGCATACGCAGTATTTT. It translates to CSARGPSGTHKHTQYF.

Remarks on this clonotype: Mismatch with germline at one junction end may stem from a read error. The chain links TRBV2 to TRBJ1-2; 11 nucleotides line up with TRBD1. The CDR3 length is 15 residues. The germline V gene encodes CDR1 SNHLY and CDR2 FYNNEI. The CDR3 nucleotides are TGTGCCAGCAGCGAAGGGACAGGGGGTGACTATGGCTACACCTTC. Translating gives CASSEGTGGDYGYTF.

This clonotype was observed many times. The rearrangement joins TRBV28 to TRBJ1-3, with D uncertain. There are 14 residues in the CDR3. Per the germline V gene, CDR1 is MDHEN and CDR2 is SYDVKM. The V end was cut by 3 bases, the J end by 0 bases, with 6 bases between. CDR3 loop: CASSFFISGNTIYF. The CDR3 region has the DNA TGTGCCAGCAGTTTTTTCATCTCTGGAAACACCATATATTTT.

This clonotype appeared many times. The rearrangement links TRBV19 to TRBJ1-5; 9 bases agree with TRBD1. Germline CDR1 and CDR2: LNHDA and SQIVND (reference sequence). The CDR3 is made up of 15 amino acids. J gave up 6 bases and V 5 bases, and 8 bases lay outside the gene matches. CDR3 residues: CASSPGTGNSQPQHF. CDR3 DNA: TGTGCCAGTAGTCCCGGGACAGGGAATTCTCAGCCCCAGCATTTT.

This clonotype was found many times. This chain joins TRBV9 and TRBJ2-1, with D possibly being TRBD1 (6 bases). CDR3 length equals 16 residues. V lost 2 bases to trimming and J lost 0 bases, with 12 bases between them. Germline CDR1 is SGDLS and CDR2 is YYNGEE. The chain's CDR3 is CASSVLGGSSYNEQFF. CDR3 DNA sequence: TGTGCCAGCAGCGTGCTAGGGGGAAGCTCCTACAATGAGCAGTTCTTC. Full variable domain (rest looked up from reference TRBV9 and TRBJ2-1): DSGVTQTPKHLITATGQRVTLRCSPRSGDLSVYWYQQSLDQGLQFLIQYYNGEERAKGNILERFSAQQFPDLHSELNLSSLELGDSALYFCASSVLGGSSYNEQFFGPGTRLTVL.

The chain couples TRBV10-3 to TRBJ1-2; D might be TRBD1 (5 bases). Trimming took off 3 bases at V and 3 bases at J, with 11 bases between the two ends. The CDR3 extends over 14 amino acids. The germline V gene encodes CDR1 ENHRY and CDR2 SYGVKD. CDR3 DNA sequence: TGTGCCATCAGTGAAAAGGGGTGGGACTATGGCTACACCTTC. Amino acid sequence: CAISEKGWDYGYTF.

The chain employs TRBV20-1 and TRBJ2-1; D is undetermined. There are 12 residues in the CDR3. From germline, CDR1 is DFQATT and CDR2 SNEGSKA (reference sequence). The germline V and J ends were trimmed by 1 base and 5 bases, with 6 bases remaining between them. The CDR3 spells CSARVADNEQFF. The CDR3 DNA is TGCAGTGCTAGAGTGGCGGACAATGAGCAGTTCTTC.

This clonotype was recorded at least ten times. The CDR3 is CASSSFGAQYF. CDR3 nucleotides: TGTGCCAGCAGCTCGTTCGGTGCGCAGTATTTT. This chain uses TRBV7-9 with TRBJ2-3; unclear D gene. The CDR3 length is 11 residues. Trimming left V 4 bases short and J 10 bases short, with 9 bases between. CDR1 is SEHNR, CDR2 FQNEAQ, per germline (reference sequence).

The chain recombines TRBV28 with TRBJ2-4; TRBD2 matches 8 bases. CDR1 MDHEN and CDR2 SYDVKM come from the germline V gene. The CDR3 is 15 amino acids. V lost 6 bases, J lost 3 bases, and 7 bases stayed unmatched. CDR3 loop: CASSAGGAGKNIQYF. DNA of the CDR3: TGTGCCAGCAGCGCGGGGGGCGCGGGCAAAAACATTCAGTACTTC. Using reference TRBV28 and TRBJ2-4 for the parts outside the CDR3, the full variable domain is DVKVTQSSRYLVKRTGEKVFLECVQDMDHENMFWYRQDPGLGLRLIYFSYDVKMKEKGDIPEGYSVSREKKERFSLILESASTNQTSMYLCASSAGGAGKNIQYFGAGTRLSVL.